This TCR beta chain emerged from a study of shared clonotypes between healthy human individuals. General study findings and limits: With a few donors compared, about 5.2% of naive CD4 clonotypes were shared. As a rule, naive subsets had a larger estimated richness than memory subsets.

Using immunoSEQ multiplex PCR, the repertoire was profiled, and TCRdb retains in-frame clones only, with some absent. The sample has just over 2,000,000 clones; 90% to 95% are singletons. As concerns this clone: Its antigen remains unidentified.

The CDR3 runs to 15 residues. V dropped 4 bases and J dropped 5; count of bases not matched to a gene: 7. Germline V lookup: CDR1 LGHNA, CDR2 YSLEER. The genes are TRBV4-3 and TRBJ1-4, with 7 nucleotides matching TRBD1. The origin of this receptor is a man younger than 35 in good health. Sequencing input: naive CD4+ T cells sorted from blood. Indicated subset: CD45RA+ positively selected. The CDR3 loop is CASSRYRDSNEKLFF. The CDR3 DNA sequence: TGCGCCAGCAGCCGGTACCGGGACAGCAATGAAAAACTGTTTTTT.